The 9 T cell receptor beta chains in this list originate from one sample, sequenced in a study of blood T cell repertoires in COVID-19. Method: immunoSEQ multiplex PCR; TCRdb's copy keeps in-frame clones and lacks some. The table shows 150,000 or so clones, with 70% to 90% occurring only once. Sequencing was carried out using peripheral blood. The receptors stem from a human donor in a cohort sampled during active COVID-19.

The DNA of the CDR3 is TGCGCCAGCAGCCTAAGGGGCGGGGAGGGCACTGAAGCTTTCTTT. The encoded protein is CASSLRGGEGTEAFF. The chain joins TRBV4-1 to TRBJ1-1; tentatively, D is TRBD1 (5 bases). Germline-derived CDR1 and CDR2 are MGHRA and YSYEKL. The CDR3 consists of 15 residues. V lost 4 bases and J lost 4, with 16 bases in between.

V and J are TRBV4-2 and TRBJ2-4, with 10 bases identical to TRBD2. V shed 0 bases and J 3 bases; nucleotides not matched to a gene: 8. The germline CDR1 and CDR2 sequences are LGHNA and YNFKEQ. The CDR3 has 18 amino acids. DNA of the CDR3: TGTGCCAGCAGCCAAGATCCGGCTAGCGGGAGTTACAAAAACATTCAGTACTTC. Its translation is CASSQDPASGSYKNIQYF.

This rearrangement joins TRBV13 to TRBJ1-1; a possible D gene is TRBD1 (5 bases). The V gene's germline CDR1 is PRHDT and CDR2 FYEKMQ (reference sequence). The CDR3 extends over 16 amino acids. The germline V and J ends were trimmed by 0 bases and 3 bases, with 14 bases remaining between them. In nucleotides, the CDR3 is TGTGCCAGCAGCTTAGGGTCCGCGGGGGTCGACACTGAAGCTTTCTTT. It encodes CASSLGSAGVDTEAFF.

The V call is TRBV27, the J call TRBJ1-1; 8 bases are shared with TRBD1. The CDR3 is 14 residues long. The J segment lost 5 bases and the V segment lost 3 bases, leaving 5 bases of the junction unmatched. CDR1 and CDR2 from the germline V gene are MNHEY and SMNVEV (reference sequence). CDR3 in DNA: TGTGCCAGCAGTTTTGAGGGGACAGGAACTGAAGCTTTCTTT. Amino acids: CASSFEGTGTEAFF.

V is TRBV19 and J is TRBJ2-7; TRBD1 matches at 7 bases. The CDR3 covers 13 residues. Trimming at V came to 4 bases and at J to 6 bases, leaving 6 bases not matched to a gene. Germline CDR1 is LNHDA and CDR2 is SQIVND (reference sequence). The CDR3 sequence: CASSKYQGVEQYF. CDR3 bases: TGTGCCAGTAGTAAATACCAGGGGGTCGAGCAGTACTTC.

V usage is TRBV15 and J usage is TRBJ2-7; 7 bases are shared with TRBD1. With V trimmed by 5 bases and J by 2 bases, 3 bases remained unmatched. The germline gives CDR1 LNHNV, CDR2 YYDKDF (reference sequence). This CDR3 is 13 amino acids long. CDR3 DNA: TGTGCCACCAGCGGACAGGTAGCCTACGAGCAGTACTTC. Translating it yields CATSGQVAYEQYF.

The chain links TRBV30 to TRBJ2-3, with 8 bases fitting TRBD2. The CDR3 consists of 17 residues. The J segment lost 5 bases and the V segment lost 4 bases, leaving 17 bases of the junction unmatched. Germline CDR1 is GTSNPN and CDR2 is SVGIG (reference sequence). The CDR3 reads CAWIPFESGSVGDTQYF. CDR3 DNA: TGTGCCTGGATCCCTTTCGAGAGCGGGAGTGTAGGAGATACGCAGTATTTT.

This sequence joins TRBV7-9 and TRBJ2-1; D is unclear. CDR3 length equals 12 residues. Germline V CDR1 and CDR2: SEHNR, FQNEAQ (reference sequence). V lost 5 bases and J 7 bases, leaving 9 bases between the germline ends. The CDR3 region has the DNA TGTGCCAGCAGCCCAAGCCGAAATGAGCAGTTCTTC. Translated: CASSPSRNEQFF.

The V gene is TRBV7-6, the J gene TRBJ1-2; perhaps TRBD1 as D (6 bases). V was pared by 5 bases and J by 0 bases, with 13 bases between. CDR3 size: 15 residues. CDR1 and CDR2 (germline): SGHVS, FNYEAQ. In nucleotides, the CDR3 is TGTGCCAGCAGCCCTAGGACAGATTCTAACTATGGCTACACCTTC. As protein: CASSPRTDSNYGYTF.